The sequence of this T cell receptor beta chain was determined in a study of a mutant IDH1 vaccine in newly diagnosed glioma. Across the study: During weeks 1, 3, 5, 7, 11, 15, 19 and 23, patients received eight vaccinations. First vaccine doses came 4-6 weeks after radiotherapy alone, or with temozolomide cycles. Sex distribution of treated patients was roughly 60% male and roughly 38% female; mean age was around 42 years. Most patients had radiochemotherapy with temozolomide before enrollment; others had one alone.

This clone was recorded a few times. Its target is unknown. The CDR3 totals 14 residues. Germline V gene data show CDR1 as SGHDT and CDR2 as YYEEEE. V gave up 3 bases and J gave up 4 bases, with 11 bases separating them. The protocol was immunoSEQ multiplex PCR, while the TCRdb copy is restricted to in-frame clones and leaves out a portion. In the table there are about 83,000 clones, over 75% of which are singletons. Sample time point: week 5, during vaccination. A single vaccine dose contained 300 ug of mutant IDH1 20-mer peptide, and topical imiquimod was used with it. The gene calls are TRBV5-6 and TRBJ1-5; perhaps TRBD1 as D (5 bases). The source was PBMCs, collected from a glioma patient whose treatment included an IDH1 peptide vaccine. This receptor was identified in a woman aged 45 to 65 with glioma. Here the CDR3 reads CASSSVGVNQPQHF. CDR3 sequence (DNA): TGTGCCAGCAGCTCGGTGGGGGTTAATCAGCCCCAGCATTTT.